These 22 T cell receptor beta chains were all obtained from the same sample, sequenced in a study of glioma-infiltrating T cells. Using RNA template, CDR3s of TCR alpha and beta were amplified with iRepertoire arm-PCR. In TCRdb, the multiplex PCR reads were re-called with MiXCR into one record per CDR3 protein. The data show about 130,000 distinct CDR3 sequences, about 25% seen once. The sample comprised glioma tissue, nonneoplastic brain tissue, or PBMCs (not recorded which). All receptors derive from a human donor with low-grade glioma or glioblastoma, undergoing nonglioma brain surgery, or in good health (not recorded which).

The chain uses TRBV15 and TRBJ1-1; the D is unclear. This CDR3 comprises 14 residues. Trimming removed 3 bases from V and 1 base from J, with 9 bases in between. Germline V gives CDR1 LNHNV, CDR2 YYDKDF (reference sequence). CDR3 in DNA: TGTGCCACCAGCAGCTTGGCACGGAACACTGAAGCTTTCTTT. This sequence encodes CATSSLARNTEAFF.

This clonotype came up a few times. The genes are TRBV5-1 and TRBJ1-1, with D perhaps TRBD1 (6 bases). The CDR3 totals 16 residues. V dropped 0 bases and J dropped 4 bases, with 16 bases sitting between them. Per germline, CDR1 SGHRS and CDR2 YFSETQ. Written as DNA, the CDR3 is TGCGCCAGCAGCTTGGTCGGGGGGCTTGAGAGCACTGAAGCTTTCTTT. It codes for CASSLVGGLESTEAFF.

This clonotype was seen ten or more times. The chain employs TRBV20-1 and TRBJ1-5; 10 nucleotides match TRBD1. Trimming removed 3 bases from V and 0 bases from J; junction bases left unmatched: 5. CDR1 and CDR2 (germline): DFQATT, SNEGSKA (reference sequence). This CDR3 contains 16 residues. The CDR3 protein is CSASPGQGNSNQPQHF. The CDR3 DNA follows: TGCAGTGCTAGCCCGGGACAGGGGAATAGCAATCAGCCCCAGCATTTT.

This clonotype was found a few times. The chain couples TRBV20-1 to TRBJ2-7, with no clear D. Trimming shortened V by 4 bases and J by 2 bases, and 15 bases separated the two germline ends. The germline CDR1 and CDR2 sequences are DFQATT and SNEGSKA (reference sequence). The CDR3 totals 14 residues. CDR3 sequence (DNA): TGCAGTGCTACGAGTACGGATAGTCCCTACGAGCAGTACGTC. Translation: CSATSTDSPYEQYV.

Only a few counts were recorded for this clonotype. The chain is built from TRBV4-1 and TRBJ2-3, with D perhaps matching TRBD1 (6 bases). This CDR3 region has 15 residues. Germline CDR1 and CDR2: MGHRA and YSYEKL. Trimming removed 3 bases from V and 2 bases from J, with 12 bases in between. The CDR3 nucleotides are TGCGCCAGCAGCCAGGTACAGGGTCCCACAGATACGCAGTATTTT. Translating gives CASSQVQGPTDTQYF.

This chain joins TRBV2 and TRBJ1-1; D remains unclear. In germline, CDR1 is SNHLY, CDR2 FYNNEI. The CDR3 is 12 amino acids. Trimming left V 8 bases short and J 4 bases short, with 11 bases between. CDR3 nucleotide sequence: TGTGCCAGCGTCCCCGGCCTCACTGAAGCTTTCTTT. It translates to CASVPGLTEAFF.

Comments on this clonotype: A much larger clone lies a single base off, so this may be a read error. This chain uses TRBV24-1 with TRBJ1-1, with no clear D. CDR1 is KGHDR and CDR2 is SFDVKD in the germline V gene. V lost 7 bases and J 1 base, leaving 9 bases between the germline ends. The CDR3 totals 13 residues. The CDR3 DNA reads as TGTGCCACCAGCCTGACCGGGAACACTGAAGCTTTCTTT. This codes for CATSLTGNTEAFF.

Ten or more counts support this clonotype. The genes are TRBV6-2 or TRBV6-3 and TRBJ1-5; D is uncertain. With 2 bases removed from V and 0 bases from J, the gap between germline ends came to 8 bases. Germline assignment: CDR1 MNHEY and CDR2 SVGEGT. The CDR3 is 15 residues long. The CDR3 DNA follows: TGTGCCAGCAGTTACGGGCACCTTAGCAATCAGCCCCAGCATTTT. Translated, it gives CASSYGHLSNQPQHF.

The chain combines TRBV7-9 with TRBJ2-1; 15 bases fit TRBD2. CDR1 and CDR2 (germline): SEHNR, FQNEAQ (reference sequence). The J segment lost 9 bases and the V segment lost 8 bases, leaving 5 bases of the junction unmatched. CDR3 length: 14 residues. CDR3 sequence (DNA): TGTGCCAGCGGGACTAGCGGGGGGATGCGTGAGCAGTTCTTC. Translation: CASGTSGGMREQFF.

As to this clonotype: One base away lies a much larger clone, so this may be a sequencing read error. The chain has TRBV20-1 and TRBJ2-1; 10 nucleotides align to TRBD2. The CDR3 extends over 16 amino acids. The germline CDR1 and CDR2 sequences are DFQATT and SNEGSKA (reference sequence). Unmatched junction bases numbered 7, after V lost 1 base and J lost 4 bases. The CDR3 is CSARGTSGVHYNEQFF. DNA for the CDR3: TGCAGTGCTAGAGGCACTAGCGGGGTCCATTACAATGAGCAGTTCTTC.

To note about this clonotype: Its ends do not fully match the called genes, so a read error is possible. The V call is TRBV27, the J call TRBJ1-4; D is uncertain. This CDR3 is built from 17 residues. Per germline, CDR1 MNHEY and CDR2 SMNVEV (reference sequence). CDR3 in DNA: TGTGCCAGCCCAACCCCGGGCCCTCCCGCTTGGGCGGAAAAACTGCTTTTT. Translating gives CASPTPGPPAWAEKLLF.

This clonotype was seen a single time. With a much larger clone just one base away, this may be a read error. The chain carries TRBV27 and TRBJ1-5, with D maybe TRBD1 (5 bases). There are 15 residues in the CDR3. Germline CDR1 reads MNHEY; CDR2 reads SMNVEV (reference sequence). V was cut by 5 bases and J by 5 bases, with 16 bases left in between. The CDR3 bases are TGTGCCAGCAGTACCGAGGGGAGGGGCGATCAGCCCCAGCATTTT. Protein product: CASSTEGRGDQPQHF.

This chain connects TRBV4-1 to TRBJ1-4; a possible D gene is TRBD1 (6 bases). The V gene lost 0 bases and the J gene lost 3 bases, with 17 bases spanning the gap. Germline CDR1 and CDR2: MGHRA and YSYEKL. There are 18 residues in the CDR3. CDR3 sequence (DNA): TGCGCCAGCAGCCAAGATTGGATAAGGGGGAGTCCTAATGAAAAACTGTTTTTT. This codes for CASSQDWIRGSPNEKLFF.

Worth noting for this clonotype: Its ends do not fully match the called genes, so a read error is possible. Here the CDR3 DNA reads TGTGCCAGCGGCCCCACTAGCGCCTGGCAAGAGACCAAGTACTTC. The encoded protein is CASGPTSAWQETKYF. The V gene is TRBV6-1, the J gene TRBJ2-5, with 7 bases identical to TRBD2. In germline, CDR1 is MNHNS, CDR2 SASEGT. The CDR3 is made up of 15 amino acids.

The sample holds many counts of this clonotype. The chain uses TRBV20-1 and TRBJ2-3, with D maybe TRBD1 (5 bases). V was shortened by 0 bases and J by 1 base, with 11 bases between the two germline ends. The CDR3 has 15 residues. The germline V gene has CDR1 DFQATT and CDR2 SNEGSKA (reference sequence). The CDR3 region is CSARDPGRGTDTQYF. The CDR3 region has the DNA TGCAGTGCTAGAGATCCGGGCAGGGGCACAGATACGCAGTATTTT.

Regarding this clonotype: The germline gene is not matched at one end of the junction; a read error may be the cause. The rearrangement links TRBV5-1 to TRBJ2-1, with D possibly matching TRBD1 (5 bases). There are 14 residues in the CDR3. CDR1 is SGHRS and CDR2 is YFSETQ in the germline V gene. In DNA form, the CDR3 reads TGTGCCAGCAGCACGGGTAGTACAAGGGGTGAGCAGTTCTTC. This translates into CASSTGSTRGEQFF.

Points on this clonotype: A much larger clone differs from this one at a single base, so this may be a read error. The V gene is TRBV7-9, the J gene TRBJ2-3; D remains ambiguous. The V end was cut by 6 bases, the J end by 5 bases, with 12 bases between. The CDR3 runs to 13 residues. CDR1 and CDR2 (germline): SEHNR, FQNEAQ (reference sequence). The CDR3 reads CASRTAGKDTQYF. CDR3 coding DNA: TGTGCCAGCAGGACTGCCGGCAAAGATACGCAGTATTTT.

The rearrangement joins TRBV5-4 to TRBJ2-2, with a tentative D call TRBD1 (5 bases). V shed 5 bases and J shed 6 bases, with 14 bases lying between them. CDR1 and CDR2 (germline): SGHNT, YYREEE (reference sequence). The CDR3 is 14 residues long. The CDR3 region is CASRTPTGPGELFF. The CDR3 bases are TGTGCCAGCAGAACTCCCACAGGTCCCGGGGAGCTGTTTTTT.

The rearrangement uses TRBV7-9 and TRBJ1-4; D remains unclear. Trimming removed 3 bases at V and 0 bases at J, with 14 bases between. This CDR3 has 17 residues. Germline loops: CDR1 SEHNR, CDR2 FQNEAQ (reference sequence). The CDR3 coding sequence is TGTGCCAGCAGCTTGGGCAGCCGAAGTGCAACTAATGAAAAACTGTTTTTT. Protein product: CASSLGSRSATNEKLFF.

This clonotype was counted once. This chain joins TRBV29-1 and TRBJ1-2; D is undetermined. V lost 3 bases and J 1 base, leaving 9 bases between the germline ends. This CDR3 has 13 residues. Germline V lookup: CDR1 SQVTM, CDR2 ANQGSEA. CDR3 loop: CSVEVPVNYGYTF. CDR3 nucleotide sequence: TGCAGCGTTGAGGTCCCGGTTAACTATGGCTACACCTTC.

This clonotype was found many times. The chain uses TRBV4-2 and TRBJ1-1, with 9 bases aligning to TRBD1. CDR1 and CDR2 from the germline V gene are LGHNA and YNFKEQ. Losses at the gene ends were 3 bases for V and 2 bases for J; bases not matched to a gene: 7. This CDR3 has 16 amino acids. The CDR3, as DNA: TGTGCCAGCAGCCATGTTCCGGGACAGGGAAACACTGAAGCTTTCTTT. Translation: CASSHVPGQGNTEAFF.

This clonotype was observed at least ten times. The CDR3 DNA reads as TGTGCCAGCAGCCAAGCGGGGGGCCTCACAGATACGCAGTATTTT. Protein product: CASSQAGGLTDTQYF. The V gene is TRBV28, the J gene TRBJ2-3; 9 bases map to TRBD2. The CDR3 totals 15 residues. CDR1 MDHEN and CDR2 SYDVKM come from the germline V gene. V was clipped by 6 bases and J by 2 bases; unmatched bases: 6.